These 27 T cell receptor beta chains originate from one sample sequenced in a study of T-cell reconstitution after alpha-beta-depleted transplantation in children. During its preparation, the TCRbeta library received unique molecular identifiers. TCRdb re-called the PCR reads with MiXCR, one entry per CDR3 protein. This sample has 200,000 or so distinct CDR3 sequences; under 8.5% occur once, and the top ten carry 35% to 45%. Material: PBMCs, mostly from graft donor cells, obtained 360 days after TCRalphabeta/CD19-depleted stem cell transplant. These receptor sequences come from a male patient between 2 and 15 years old who had a stem cell transplant for acute myeloid leukemia, so the T cells may come from the graft donor.

In regard to this clonotype: One end of the junction fails to match germline, which may point to a read error. The gene calls are TRBV4-2 and TRBJ1-1; D is possibly TRBD1 (5 bases). The germline V gene encodes CDR1 LGHNA and CDR2 YNFKEQ. CDR3 length equals 14 residues. Here the CDR3 reads CAISPRGENTEAFF. DNA of the CDR3: TGTGCCATCAGCCCCCGGGGGGAGAACACTGAAGCTTTCTTT.

The J gene is TRBJ2-1, the V gene TRBV19, with 9 positions matching TRBD1. CDR1 and CDR2 (germline): LNHDA, SQIVND (reference sequence). This CDR3 is 17 amino acids long. Trimming cost V 5 bases and J 0 bases; bases outside gene matches: 8. This CDR3 is CASSADRGILSYNEQFF. In DNA form, the CDR3 reads TGTGCCAGTAGTGCGGACAGGGGAATACTCTCCTACAATGAGCAGTTCTTC.

In this sample, this clonotype turned up many times. CDR3 region: CSARVWAATSTDTQYF. The DNA of the CDR3 is TGCAGTGCTAGAGTCTGGGCGGCTACTAGCACAGATACGCAGTATTTT. The chain is built from TRBV20-1 and TRBJ2-3, with D unresolved. This CDR3 is 16 amino acids long. Germline assignment: CDR1 DFQATT and CDR2 SNEGSKA (reference sequence). V lost 1 base and J lost 0, with 14 bases in between.

This clonotype was recorded at least ten times. The chain is built from TRBV11-2 and TRBJ2-7; D is perhaps TRBD1 (6 bases). This CDR3 has 13 residues. Germline V gene lookup returns CDR1 SGHAT and CDR2 FQNNGV. Deletions cut 6 bases from V and 4 bases from J, with 13 bases between. The CDR3 here is CASSPGVLYEQYV. Here the CDR3 DNA reads TGTGCCAGCAGTCCAGGGGTTTTGTACGAGCAGTACGTC.

This clonotype was observed at least ten times. V usage is TRBV6-5 and J usage is TRBJ2-7; 8 bases map to TRBD2. V lost 0 bases and J lost 7; bases outside the gene matches: 5. The CDR3 spans 14 residues. CDR1 is MNHEY and CDR2 is SVGAGI in the germline V gene. The CDR3 nucleotides are TGTGCCAGCAGTTACTCAGCGGGAGTCCCAGAGCAGTACTTC. Translation gives CASSYSAGVPEQYF.

This clonotype was recorded many times. The chain combines TRBV5-1 with TRBJ2-1; D is unresolved. V lost 3 bases and J 6 bases, leaving 13 bases between the germline ends. The CDR3 length is 14 residues. The V gene's germline CDR1 is SGHRS and CDR2 YFSETQ. The CDR3 DNA sequence: TGCGCCAGCAGCTCACTCAACCAAATCAATGAGCAGTTCTTC. Amino acids: CASSSLNQINEQFF.

This clonotype was counted a few times. This chain links TRBV7-2 with TRBJ1-4; no reliable D call. This CDR3 has 14 amino acids. Between the trimmed V and J ends, which lost 5 bases and 7 bases, there was a span of 14 bases. Germline values: CDR1 SGHTA, CDR2 FQGNSA. Here the CDR3 reads CASSREIASEKLFF. The CDR3 DNA follows: TGTGCCAGCAGCCGGGAAATAGCGAGTGAAAAACTGTTTTTT. The full variable domain, with the rest looked up from reference TRBV7-2 and TRBJ1-4, is GAGVSQSPSNKVTEKGKDVELRCDPISGHTALYWYRQSLGQGLEFLIYFQGNSAPDKSGLPSDRFSAERTGGSVSTLTIQRTQQEDSAVYLCASSREIASEKLFFGSGTQLSVL.

This chain links TRBV5-1 with TRBJ2-2; TRBD1 is a possible D gene (5 bases). V lost 1 base and J 5 bases, leaving 15 bases between the germline ends. Looked up from germline, CDR1 is SGHRS and CDR2 is YFSETQ. The CDR3 runs to 16 residues. The CDR3 protein is CASSLRGTSGTGELFF. The CDR3 DNA sequence: TGCGCCAGCAGCTTGAGGGGTACCTCCGGGACCGGGGAGCTGTTTTTT.

The rearrangement uses TRBV12-3 or TRBV12-4 and TRBJ2-6; a possible D gene is TRBD2 (5 bases). V was clipped by 7 bases and J by 0 bases, with 19 bases between them. This CDR3 is built from 18 residues. The CDR3 loop is CASTRGMGAYSGANVLTF. The DNA of the CDR3 is TGTGCCAGCACTCGTGGTATGGGAGCATACTCTGGGGCCAACGTCCTGACTTTC.

The rearrangement joins TRBV5-1 to TRBJ2-5; D is undetermined. CDR3 length: 15 amino acids. Germline V gene sequence: CDR1 SGHRS, CDR2 YFSETQ. Trimming took off 2 bases at V and 4 bases at J, with 15 bases between the two ends. CDR3 loop: CASSLSRKEGETQYF. CDR3 nucleotides: TGCGCCAGCAGCTTAAGCCGAAAGGAAGGAGAGACCCAGTACTTC.

In its sample, this clonotype was seen many times. The rearrangement links TRBV29-1 to TRBJ2-2; D is undetermined. Germline CDR1 is SQVTM and CDR2 is ANQGSEA. CDR3 length: 11 residues. Deletions cut 5 bases from V and 4 bases from J, with 5 bases between. The CDR3 bases are TGCAGCGTTAGCAGCACCGGGGAGCTGTTTTTT. Amino acids: CSVSSTGELFF.

The V and J genes are TRBV4-1 and TRBJ2-2; 7 bases line up with TRBD1. Looked up from germline, CDR1 is MGHRA and CDR2 is YSYEKL. The CDR3 extends over 15 amino acids. After removal of 3 bases from V and 6 bases from J, the junction contained 7 bases not matched to a gene. The CDR3 nucleotides read TGCGCCAGCAGCCAGGAGACAGGGATATCCGGGGAGCTGTTTTTT. Translated: CASSQETGISGELFF.

In this sample, this clonotype turned up a few times. This sequence joins TRBV4-2 and TRBJ2-1, with TRBD2 matching 11 bases. V lost 4 bases, J lost 3 bases, and 8 bases stayed unmatched. The germline V gene has CDR1 LGHNA and CDR2 YNFKEQ. The CDR3 spans 17 residues. This CDR3 is CASSPPSSGRSYNEQFF. The CDR3 nucleotides are TGTGCCAGCAGCCCCCCCTCTAGCGGGAGGAGCTACAATGAGCAGTTCTTC.

This clonotype was recorded at least ten times. The chain uses TRBV29-1 and TRBJ2-3; unclear D gene. Trimming removed 4 bases at V and 6 bases at J, with 11 bases between. The CDR3 is 12 residues long. Looked up from germline, CDR1 is SQVTM and CDR2 is ANQGSEA. The CDR3 nucleotides are TGCAGCGTTGGGGAATCAAGGGATACGCAGTATTTT. Residues: CSVGESRDTQYF.

This clonotype came up many times. This chain links TRBV12-3 or TRBV12-4 with TRBJ2-4; no reliable D call. Trimming pared 2 bases from V and 4 bases from J, leaving 12 bases between. The CDR3 length is 15 residues. CDR3 in amino acids: CASSLSGPGKNIQYF. CDR3 nucleotide sequence: TGTGCCAGCAGTTTATCGGGCCCTGGAAAAAACATTCAGTACTTC.

This clonotype was observed a handful of times. This chain connects TRBV14 to TRBJ2-1, with 7 nucleotides matching TRBD2. This CDR3 is built from 14 residues. Germline CDR1 reads SGHDN; CDR2 reads FVKESK. The V gene end was trimmed by 1 base and the J gene end by 13 bases; junction bases not matched to a gene: 10. The DNA for the CDR3 is TGTGCCAGCAGCCAAGCCTGGCGGGAGCAGGACCAGTTCTTC. It yields the protein CASSQAWREQDQFF.

The rearrangement links TRBV7-9 to TRBJ2-1; D is unresolved. This CDR3 is built from 14 residues. Germline lookup yields CDR1 SEHNR and CDR2 FQNEAQ (reference sequence). V gave up 6 bases and J gave up 5 bases, with 14 bases separating them. The CDR3 region is CASSLFVADNEQFF. For the CDR3, the DNA is TGTGCCAGCAGTTTATTCGTGGCCGACAATGAGCAGTTCTTC.

This clonotype was seen repeatedly, ten times or more. CDR3 residues: CASRTGVETQYF. The CDR3 nucleotides are TGCGCCAGCAGGACAGGGGTAGAGACCCAGTACTTC. The chain joins TRBV5-1 to TRBJ2-5, with TRBD1 matching 8 bases. V shed 5 bases and J 4 bases; nucleotides not matched to a gene: 1. Germline assignment: CDR1 SGHRS and CDR2 YFSETQ. The CDR3 totals 12 residues.

At least ten counts were recorded for this clonotype. This chain uses TRBV5-1 with TRBJ2-7; D possibly matches TRBD1 or TRBD2 (5 bases each). Trimming removed 2 bases at V and 4 bases at J, with 13 bases between. Germline assignment: CDR1 SGHRS and CDR2 YFSETQ. CDR3 length equals 14 residues. The CDR3 nucleotides are TGCGCCAGCAGCTTTTCCGGGACCGCTTACGAGCAGTACTTC. It is translated as CASSFSGTAYEQYF.

The chain recombines TRBV5-1 with TRBJ2-3, with D possibly called TRBD1 or TRBD2 (5 bases each). Trimming shortened V by 2 bases and J by 6 bases, and 13 bases separated the two germline ends. This CDR3 has 14 amino acids. CDR1 SGHRS and CDR2 YFSETQ come from the germline V gene. CDR3: CASSFRDLVDTQYF. The CDR3 nucleotides are TGCGCCAGCAGCTTCAGGGACCTCGTTGATACGCAGTATTTT. Supplemented by reference TRBV5-1 and TRBJ2-3, the full variable domain reads KAGVTQTPRYLIKTRGQQVTLSCSPISGHRSVSWYQQTPGQGLQFLFEYFSETQRNKGNFPGRFSGRQFSNSRSEMNVSTLELGDSALYLCASSFRDLVDTQYFGPGTRLTVL.

This clonotype was counted at least ten times. The V and J genes are TRBV7-9 and TRBJ2-1; D is possibly TRBD1 (5 bases). Per the germline V gene, CDR1 is SEHNR and CDR2 is FQNEAQ (reference sequence). The CDR3 is made up of 14 amino acids. The V end was cut by 4 bases, the J end by 2 bases, with 9 bases between. The CDR3 here is CASSSRAPYNEQFF. CDR3 coding DNA: TGTGCCAGCAGCTCCAGGGCGCCCTACAATGAGCAGTTCTTC. Full variable domain (rest looked up from reference TRBV7-9 and TRBJ2-1): DTGVSQNPRHKITKRGQNVTFRCDPISEHNRLYWYRQTLGQGPEFLTYFQNEAQLEKSRLLSDRFSAERPKGSFSTLEIQRTEQGDSAMYLCASSSRAPYNEQFFGPGTRLTVL.

This clonotype was seen only a few times. At one of its ends the junction is not consistent with the germline gene, which may arise from a read error. The V gene is TRBV7-7, the J gene TRBJ2-5, with D maybe TRBD2 (5 bases). Per the germline V gene, CDR1 is SSHAT and CDR2 is FNYEAQ (reference sequence). This CDR3 region has 14 residues. CDR3 sequence reads: CASSPGINQETQYF. The DNA of the CDR3 is TGTGCTAGCAGCCCCGGGATCAACCAAGAGACCCAGTACTTC.

At least ten counts were recorded for this clonotype. The J gene is TRBJ2-1, the V gene TRBV5-1; 10 bases are a match to TRBD2. V was clipped by 4 bases and J by 7 bases; unmatched bases: 11. CDR1 and CDR2 from the germline V gene are SGHRS and YFSETQ. This CDR3 is 16 amino acids long. DNA for the CDR3: TGCGCCAGCAGCCAGGGGTCTAGCGGGAGAGGGAATGAGCAGTTCTTC. Its protein product is CASSQGSSGRGNEQFF.

This clonotype was counted between two and nine times. The chain employs TRBV18 and TRBJ1-5; 7 nucleotides match TRBD1. The CDR3 loop spans 15 amino acids. Germline CDR1 reads KGHSH; CDR2 reads LQKENI. Losses at the gene ends were 4 bases for V and 2 bases for J; bases not matched to a gene: 5. The CDR3 nucleotides read TGTGCCAGCTCACACCCTGGACAGGGCAATCAGCCCCAGCATTTT. Translated, it gives CASSHPGQGNQPQHF.

J is TRBJ2-7 and V is TRBV5-1; 8 bases are a match to TRBD1. The germline gives CDR1 SGHRS, CDR2 YFSETQ. The CDR3 length is 13 residues. Germline trimming cut 3 bases from V and 9 bases from J; bases unmatched to any gene: 8. This CDR3 reads CASSSTGQGAQYV. CDR3 nucleotide sequence: TGCGCCAGCAGCTCAACCGGACAGGGAGCGCAGTACGTC.

This clonotype was counted a few times. The rearrangement joins TRBV5-1 to TRBJ2-3; D remains ambiguous. Germline loops: CDR1 SGHRS, CDR2 YFSETQ. The CDR3 has 14 amino acids. V lost 4 bases and J lost 0, with 9 bases in between. CDR3 region: CASSLERSTDTQYF. CDR3 nucleotides: TGCGCCAGCAGCCTCGAGAGGAGCACAGATACGCAGTATTTT.

The rearrangement joins TRBV4-2 to TRBJ2-3; 9 nucleotides agree with TRBD2. J lost 5 bases, V lost 2 bases, and 8 bases had no gene match. CDR1 is LGHNA and CDR2 is YNFKEQ in the germline V gene. The CDR3 extends over 16 amino acids. The CDR3, as DNA: TGTGCCAGCAGCCAATTTAGCGGGGGCCGGGAAGATACGCAGTATTTT. It is translated as CASSQFSGGREDTQYF.